The clone carrying this T cell receptor (beta chain) has only a few counts. The data derive from a study of T-cell memory formation after mild COVID-19. CDR3 length: 16 residues. Trimming at V came to 6 bases and at J to 0 bases, leaving 9 bases not matched to a gene. Germline V lookup: CDR1 SGHTA, CDR2 FQGNSA. TCRdb independently ran MiXCR on the 5' RACE reads; one entry per CDR3 protein. The profile shows 550,000 to 700,000 distinct CDR3 sequences, 17% of them singletons. The genes are TRBV7-2 and TRBJ1-1, with 8 bases lining up with TRBD1. Sequenced: PBMCs or a T cell subset sorted from them (not recorded which). The sequence came from an adult woman who had mild COVID-19 (a few samples of this study predate the infection). Cell type and time point are not known. In DNA, the CDR3 is TGTGCCAGCAGGTCGGGAAGGACAGGGATGAACACTGAAGCTTTCTTT. Translation: CASRSGRTGMNTEAFF.